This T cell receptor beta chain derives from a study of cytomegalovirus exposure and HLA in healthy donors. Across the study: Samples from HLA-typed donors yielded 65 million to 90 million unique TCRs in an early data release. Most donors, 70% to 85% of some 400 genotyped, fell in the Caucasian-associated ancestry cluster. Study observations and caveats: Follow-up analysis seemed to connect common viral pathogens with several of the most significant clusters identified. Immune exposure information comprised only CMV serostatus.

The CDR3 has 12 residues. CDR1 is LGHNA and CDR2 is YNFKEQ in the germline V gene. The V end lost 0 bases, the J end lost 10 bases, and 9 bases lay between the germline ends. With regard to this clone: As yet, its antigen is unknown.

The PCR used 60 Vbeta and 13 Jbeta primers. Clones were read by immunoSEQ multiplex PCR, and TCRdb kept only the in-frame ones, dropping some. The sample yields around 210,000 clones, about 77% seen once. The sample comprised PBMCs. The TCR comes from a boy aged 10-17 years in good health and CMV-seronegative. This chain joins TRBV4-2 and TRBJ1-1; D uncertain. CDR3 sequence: CASSQDSLRAFF. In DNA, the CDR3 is TGTGCCAGCAGCCAAGACTCCCTCAGAGCTTTCTTT.